This note documents a single T cell receptor (beta chain) sequence. Its target is not known. Sample barcodes and UMIs were carried by the TCR alpha and TCR beta cDNA libraries that 5'RACE generated with constant-segment primers. TCRdb itself ran the 5' RACE reads through MiXCR, one entry per CDR3 protein. The sample lists 450,000 to 650,000 distinct CDR3 sequences; roughly a fifth were seen once. This entry comes from a study of T-cell memory formation after mild COVID-19. Study-wide background: The two donors had largely donor-specific TCR clusters.

Study-wide points: Memory sampled before infection contained some responding clones, suggesting cross-reactive memory joined. Largely, contracting CD4+ clones fell within CM and EM, and contracting CD8+ clones within EMRA.

The TCR comes from an adult woman who had mild COVID-19 (a few samples of this study predate the infection). Cell type and time point are not known. Material for sequencing was PBMCs or a T cell subset sorted from them (not recorded which).

The CDR3 DNA reads TGTGCCAGCAGCTTCAGACTAGCGGGAGTGACAGATACGCAGTATTTT. Its translation: CASSFRLAGVTDTQYF. The gene calls are TRBV11-3 and TRBJ2-3; 12 bases line up with TRBD2. This CDR3 comprises 16 residues. Germline CDR1 and CDR2: SGHNT and YENEEA. The J segment lost 3 bases and the V segment lost 3 bases, leaving 4 bases of the junction unmatched.